This TCR beta chain was recovered during a study of beta chain features in type 1 diabetes (dated 2018 in TCRdb). General notes on the study: Mean age, gender distribution, total cell number and subset yield did not differ between patients and healthy donors. Across all samples, 107,917,701 sorted cells were examined, and cell number per subset correlated strongly with RNA yield. In the study, recently diagnosed type 1 diabetes patients and matched healthy donors were compared on the TCRB repertoires of their sorted circulating CD4+ T cell subsets. Regulatory and stem cell-like memory subsets were isolated from only 8 patients and about 8 healthy donors, whereas naive and central memory subsets came from all 30 or so donors. Paper-wide results and their limitations: Naive, central memory and regulatory TCRB repertoires appeared to be more alike among patients than among healthy donors. Fewer insertions and more nucleotide deletions at VDJ recombination sites were observed in patients with type 1 diabetes, implying thymic rearrangement abnormalities. Sequencing cDNA rather than genomic DNA could over-represent highly expressing activated cells, although activation and CD3 levels did not differ between groups. Only small numbers of individuals were included in the HLA sub-analyses, which left unresolved whether HLA type had any influence on TCRB rearrangement. Type 1 diabetes patients showed a moderate but significant shortening of TCRB CDR3 length in all four CD4+ subsets. PCR may preferentially amplify shorter templates, but because patient and control samples were amplified and corrected together, any resulting skew would affect both groups equally.

This clone was seen only a few times. The clone's antigen remains unknown. One base away there is no much larger clone; base qualities are not given. The entire amount of isolated RNA was reverse transcribed using the High Capacity cDNA Reverse Transcription Kit, so the sequenced TCRB transcripts were expressed ones. Naive, central memory and regulatory T cell samples underwent deep immunoSEQ sequencing, averaging approximately 3.3 million total reads per sample. Sorted cells were lysed in RLT buffer and RNA was extracted with DNase-treated RNeasy Micro or Mini kits, depending on cell number. Each cell subset was processed separately to prevent cross-contamination, with patient and healthy donor samples processed together. The immunoSEQ multiplex PCR was used to amplify TCRB sequences from cDNA, generating 87-bp fragments that spanned the CDR3 region. Sequencing of the amplicons was done on the Illumina HiSeq platform. Concerning the study's data processing: PCR bias was corrected computationally using synthetic template baselines, and reads within Hamming distance 2 were collapsed, with unmergeable singletons discarded. Reads were aligned against IMGT so that V, D and J genes, CDR3 length and insertions or deletions at six rearrangement sites could be assigned. Within each subset, clonotype counts were normalized to sorted cell number, and only after that were true diversity and Gini coefficients computed with the tcR R package. Repertoire sharing was quantified using the overlap coefficient calculated on TCRB nucleotide sequences. Out-of-frame TCRB sequences from naive cells were analyzed as a proxy for the pre-selection repertoire. TCRdb provides this immuneACCESS table in a form limited to in-frame rearrangements. Some clones are lacking; in checked studies, under half of them reflect an unresolved V gene, and why the rest are absent is not known. The V and J calls and clone size were taken over from that table, and D and trimming were inferred from the DNA. The sample contains roughly 230,000 clones, approximately 10% of them found a single time. The top ten clones comprise about 0.018% of the sample.

From each donor, a single peripheral blood sample of about 120 mL on average was drawn into heparinised tubes. Naive, central memory, regulatory and stem cell-like memory CD4+ T cells were sorted on a BD FACSAria II using a panel including CD45RO, CCR7, CD25, CD127, CD95 and CD27. A purity above 95% was achieved for all sorted populations. PBMCs were isolated right away by Lymphoprep density gradient centrifugation and were stained directly, without culture. Samples were stained and sorted in pairs, with one healthy donor and one patient per experiment, so that batch effects were minimized. The specimen sequenced was naive CD4+ T cells from blood. Interpreted using the paper, the cell subset or site label stands for: true naive CD4+ T cells. The sequence derives from a young man with type 1 diabetes.

The CDR3 here reads CAWSMSAGEQYF. The bases read TGTGCCTGGAGTATGTCTGCCGGCGAGCAGTACTTC. The chain is assembled from TRBV30 and TRBJ2-7, with no confident D gene call. The CDR3 runs 12 amino acids, cysteine and phenylalanine included. Only CDR3 DNA is held: 36 bases, read in frame from base 1. From the germline V gene (reference sequence), CDR1 is GTSNPN and CDR2 is SVGIG. Trimming removed 2 bases from V and 6 bases from J, leaving 11 bases between the germline ends.